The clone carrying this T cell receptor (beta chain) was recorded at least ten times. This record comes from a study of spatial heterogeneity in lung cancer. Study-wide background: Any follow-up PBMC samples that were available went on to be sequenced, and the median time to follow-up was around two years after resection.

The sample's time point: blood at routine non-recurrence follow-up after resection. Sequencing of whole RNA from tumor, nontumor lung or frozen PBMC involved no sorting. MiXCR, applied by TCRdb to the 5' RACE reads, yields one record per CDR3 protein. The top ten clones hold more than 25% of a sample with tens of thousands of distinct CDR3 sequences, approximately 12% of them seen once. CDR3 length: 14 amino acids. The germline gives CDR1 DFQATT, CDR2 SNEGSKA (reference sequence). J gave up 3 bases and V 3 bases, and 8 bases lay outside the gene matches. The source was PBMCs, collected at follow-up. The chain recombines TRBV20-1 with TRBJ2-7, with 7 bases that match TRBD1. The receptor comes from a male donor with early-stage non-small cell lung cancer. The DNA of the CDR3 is TGCAGTGCTAGCCCCCCGGGACAGATCTACGAGCAGTACTTC. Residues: CSASPPGQIYEQYF.